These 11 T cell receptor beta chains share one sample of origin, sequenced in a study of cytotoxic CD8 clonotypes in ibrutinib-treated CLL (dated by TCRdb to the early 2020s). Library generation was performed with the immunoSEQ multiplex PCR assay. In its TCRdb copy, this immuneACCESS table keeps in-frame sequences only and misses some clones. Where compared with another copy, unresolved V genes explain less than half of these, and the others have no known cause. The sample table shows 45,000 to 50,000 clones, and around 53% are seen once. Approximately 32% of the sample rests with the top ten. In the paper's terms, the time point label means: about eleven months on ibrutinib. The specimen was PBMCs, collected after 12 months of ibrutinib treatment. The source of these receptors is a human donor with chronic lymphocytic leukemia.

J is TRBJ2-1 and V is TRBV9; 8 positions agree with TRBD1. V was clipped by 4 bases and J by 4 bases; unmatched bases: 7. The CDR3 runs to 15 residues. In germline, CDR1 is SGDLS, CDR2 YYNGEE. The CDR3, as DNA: TGTGCCAGCAGCAAGGACAGGGCCGAGTACAATGAGCAGTTCTTC. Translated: CASSKDRAEYNEQFF. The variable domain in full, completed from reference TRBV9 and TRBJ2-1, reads DSGVTQTPKHLITATGQRVTLRCSPRSGDLSVYWYQQSLDQGLQFLIQYYNGEERAKGNILERFSAQQFPDLHSELNLSSLELGDSALYFCASSKDRAEYNEQFFGPGTRLTVL.

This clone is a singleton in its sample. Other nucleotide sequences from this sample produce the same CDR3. The CDR3 DNA reads TGCGCCAGCAGCTCCCCCTCGACAGATACGCAGTATTTT. Its translation is CASSSPSTDTQYF. The rearrangement joins TRBV5-1 to TRBJ2-3; the D is unclear. Trimming removed 3 bases from V and 3 bases from J, with 8 bases in between. The CDR3 sequence is 13 residues long. Germline CDR1 reads SGHRS; CDR2 reads YFSETQ.

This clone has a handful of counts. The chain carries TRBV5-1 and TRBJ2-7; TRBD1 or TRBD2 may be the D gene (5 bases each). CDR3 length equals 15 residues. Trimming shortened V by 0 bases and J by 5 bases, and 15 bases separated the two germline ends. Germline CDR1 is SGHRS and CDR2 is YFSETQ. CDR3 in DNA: TGCGCCAGCAGCTTGGGGACGGGGCAGATGGACGAGCAGTACTTC. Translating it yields CASSLGTGQMDEQYF.

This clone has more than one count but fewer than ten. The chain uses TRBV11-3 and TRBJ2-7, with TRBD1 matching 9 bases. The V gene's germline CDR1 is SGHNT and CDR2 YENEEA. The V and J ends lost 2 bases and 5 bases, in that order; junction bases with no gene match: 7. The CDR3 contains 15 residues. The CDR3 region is CASSLRDRGYHEQYF. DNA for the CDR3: TGTGCCAGCAGCTTAAGAGACAGGGGGTACCACGAGCAGTACTTC.

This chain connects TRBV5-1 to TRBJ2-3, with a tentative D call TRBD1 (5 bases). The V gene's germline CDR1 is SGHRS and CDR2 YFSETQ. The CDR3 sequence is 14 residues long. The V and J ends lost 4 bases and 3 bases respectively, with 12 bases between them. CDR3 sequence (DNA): TGCGCCAGCAGCCCTTTACGACAGACAGATACGCAGTATTTT. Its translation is CASSPLRQTDTQYF.

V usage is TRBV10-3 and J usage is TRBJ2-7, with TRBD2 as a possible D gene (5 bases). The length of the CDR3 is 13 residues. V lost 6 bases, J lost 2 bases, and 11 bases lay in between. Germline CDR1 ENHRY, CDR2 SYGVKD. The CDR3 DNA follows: TGTGCCATCAGCCCGGGAAGGACCTACGAGCAGTACTTC. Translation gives CAISPGRTYEQYF.

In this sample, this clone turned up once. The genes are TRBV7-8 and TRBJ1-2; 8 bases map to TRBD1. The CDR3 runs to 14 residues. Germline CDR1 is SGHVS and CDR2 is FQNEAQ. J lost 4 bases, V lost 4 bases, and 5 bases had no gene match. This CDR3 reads CASSSGGAGYGYTF. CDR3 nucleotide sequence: TGTGCCAGCAGCTCAGGGGGCGCGGGCTATGGCTACACCTTC.

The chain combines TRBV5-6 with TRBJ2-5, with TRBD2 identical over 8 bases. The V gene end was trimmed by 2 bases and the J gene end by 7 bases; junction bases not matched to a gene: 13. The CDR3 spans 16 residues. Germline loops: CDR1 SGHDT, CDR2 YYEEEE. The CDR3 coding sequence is TGTGCCAGCAGCTTTTGGTTAGCGGGACCAATGGGGACCCAGTACTTC. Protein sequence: CASSFWLAGPMGTQYF.

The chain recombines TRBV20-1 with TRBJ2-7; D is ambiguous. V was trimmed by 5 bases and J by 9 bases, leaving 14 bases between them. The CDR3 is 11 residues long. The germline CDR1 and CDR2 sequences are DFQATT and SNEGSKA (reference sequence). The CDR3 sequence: CSAPNYLGQYF. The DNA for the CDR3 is TGCAGTGCTCCAAACTACTTAGGGCAGTACTTC.

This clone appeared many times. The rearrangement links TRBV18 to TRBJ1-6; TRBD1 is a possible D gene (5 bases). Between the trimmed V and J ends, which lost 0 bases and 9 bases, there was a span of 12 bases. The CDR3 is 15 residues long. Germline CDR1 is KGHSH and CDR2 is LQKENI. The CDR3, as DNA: TGTGCCAGCTCACCACCATCTGGGGCAGGTTCACCCCTCCACTTT. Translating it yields CASSPPSGAGSPLHF.

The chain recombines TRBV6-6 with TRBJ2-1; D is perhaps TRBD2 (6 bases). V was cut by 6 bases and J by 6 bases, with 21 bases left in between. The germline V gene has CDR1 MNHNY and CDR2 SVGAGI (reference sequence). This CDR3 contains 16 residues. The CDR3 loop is CASSPSLGGVINEQFF. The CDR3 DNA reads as TGTGCCAGCAGCCCTTCCCTCGGAGGGGTGATCAATGAGCAGTTCTTC.